A selection of T cell receptor beta chains follows, all from one sample in a study of CD8+ T cells in alopecia areata. The data were produced by immunoSEQ multiplex PCR, yet TCRdb's version contains in-frame clones alone and is incomplete. This table holds some 130,000 clones, about 56% found once. Sequencing was performed on CD8+ T cells sorted from blood, taken at week 4, from a patient treated with tofacitinib. Every receptor here comes from a human donor with alopecia areata. The CDR3 runs from the conserved cysteine through the conserved F or W. Fields, in order: clone size, J gene, CDR3 length, V gene, D gene, CDR3 protein, CDR3 DNA. D genes are given only for firm matches. Clone size is shown for a subset of rows, as once, few, many or a class of expanded clone.

>.|TRBJ2-7|13|TRBV9|.
CASSRGSSYEQYF
TGTGCCAGCAGCAGGGGAAGCTCCTACGAGCAGTACTTC
>.|TRBJ2-1|14|TRBV29-1|.
CSALGGSSYNEQFF
TGCAGCGCATTAGGGGGGAGCTCCTACAATGAGCAGTTCTTC
>.|TRBJ1-2|13|TRBV13|.
CASSLNRIYGYTF
TGTGCCAGCAGCCTTAACCGTATCTATGGCTACACCTTC
>.|TRBJ1-2|16|TRBV2|.
CASRHQVGAMDYGYTF
TGTGCCAGCAGACACCAGGTGGGCGCAATGGACTATGGCTACACCTTC
>few|TRBJ2-3|14|TRBV29-1|.
CSVRGGPITDTQYF
TGCAGCGTTCGCGGGGGCCCTATCACAGATACGCAGTATTTT
>.|TRBJ2-3|11|TRBV30|.
CAHKLGDTQYF
TGTGCCCACAAACTGGGGGATACGCAGTATTTT
>few|TRBJ1-1|13|TRBV27|.
CASSLGGSTEAFF
TGTGCCAGCAGTTTAGGGGGGAGCACTGAAGCTTTCTTT
>.|TRBJ1-2|13|TRBV27|TRBD1
CASSSDRAGGYTF
TGTGCCAGCAGTTCGGACAGGGCTGGGGGCTACACCTTC
>.|TRBJ2-2|15|TRBV5-1|.
CASSLFRDYTGELFF
TGCGCCAGCAGCTTGTTCAGGGACTACACCGGGGAGCTGTTTTTT
>.|TRBJ2-7|15|TRBV14|.
CASKARGDLSYEQYF
TGTGCCAGCAAAGCACGTGGGGACCTCTCCTACGAGCAGTACTTC
>.|TRBJ2-5|13|TRBV5-6|.
CASSLGEEETQYF
TGTGCCAGCAGCTTAGGGGAGGAGGAGACCCAGTACTTC
>.|TRBJ2-5|13|TRBV30|.
CAWSAGDTETQYF
TGTGCCTGGAGTGCTGGAGATACGGAGACCCAGTACTTC
>once|TRBJ1-3|14|TRBV30|.
CAWSAGRSGNTIYF
TGTGCCTGGAGTGCCGGGCGCTCTGGAAACACCATATATTTT
>.|TRBJ2-3|19|TRBV4-1|TRBD2
CASSALGSERGDYTDTQYF
TGCGCCAGCAGCGCCCTGGGGTCGGAGCGGGGGGACTACACAGATACGCAGTATTTT
>.|TRBJ1-5|14|TRBV15|TRBD1
CATSRESQGQPQHF
TGTGCCACCAGCAGAGAATCACAGGGGCAGCCCCAGCATTTT
>.|TRBJ2-1|16|TRBV11-2|TRBD2
CASSYIAGKVYNEQFF
TGTGCCAGCAGCTACATAGCGGGGAAGGTCTACAATGAGCAGTTCTTC
>once|TRBJ1-1|13|TRBV30|.
CAWLQGMNTEAFF
TGTGCCTGGCTTCAGGGGATGAACACTGAAGCTTTCTTT
>few|TRBJ1-5|14|TRBV23-1|TRBD1
CASSHGQGGQAQHF
TGCGCCAGCAGTCACGGACAGGGTGGACAGGCCCAGCATTTT
>.|TRBJ2-1|17|TRBV11-1|TRBD1
CASSPTPDREVYNEQFF
TGTGCCAGCAGCCCCACACCAGACAGGGAAGTGTACAATGAGCAGTTCTTC
>.|TRBJ2-1|9|TRBV21-1|.
CASSKEQFF
TGTGCCAGCAGCAAAGAGCAGTTCTTC
>.|TRBJ1-6|15|TRBV13|TRBD1
CASSLRTGNNSPLHF
TGTGCCAGCAGCTTAAGGACAGGGAATAATTCACCCCTCCACTTT
>.|TRBJ2-1|14|TRBV6-5|TRBD2
CASSLSGGYNEQFF
TGTGCCAGCAGCCTTAGCGGGGGTTACAATGAGCAGTTCTTC
>.|TRBJ2-5|15|TRBV4-3|TRBD2
CASSQLTSGEETQYF
TGCGCCAGCAGCCAACTGACTAGCGGGGAAGAGACCCAGTACTTC
>few|TRBJ2-7|15|TRBV6-6|TRBD1
CASSPLGTGSYEQYF
TGTGCCAGCAGTCCTTTGGGGACAGGATCATACGAGCAGTACTTC
>few|TRBJ1-4|12|TRBV13|.
CASSVYNEKLFF
TGTGCCAGCAGCGTCTATAATGAAAAACTGTTTTTT
>few|TRBJ2-3|14|TRBV6-5|TRBD1
CASSGTGGADTQYF
TGTGCCAGCAGTGGGACAGGGGGCGCAGATACGCAGTATTTT
>once|TRBJ2-5|18|TRBV5-6|TRBD2
CASSLALAGGSLLETQYF
TGTGCCAGCAGCTTGGCGCTAGCGGGGGGCTCCCTATTAGAGACCCAGTACTTC
>.|TRBJ2-3|19|TRBV11-2|TRBD2
CASSPSLGLAGAYTDTQYF
TGTGCCAGCAGCCCTTCACTGGGACTAGCGGGGGCCTACACAGATACGCAGTATTTT
>.|TRBJ2-5|13|TRBV11-2|.
CASSPWGRETQYF
TGTGCCAGCAGCCCTTGGGGAAGAGAGACCCAGTACTTC
>.|TRBJ2-7|19|TRBV6-1|TRBD1
CASSEGTGTKGTSPYEQYF
TGTGCCAGCAGTGAAGGGACAGGCACTAAAGGAACGAGTCCCTACGAGCAGTACTTC
>few|TRBJ2-7|14|TRBV11-2|.
CASSLDPHWDEQYF
TGTGCCAGCAGCTTAGATCCACATTGGGACGAGCAGTACTTC
>.|TRBJ2-7|13|TRBV5-6|TRBD1
CASSSDRSYEQYF
TGTGCCAGCAGCTCGGACAGGTCCTACGAGCAGTACTTC
>.|TRBJ2-5|12|TRBV4-2|.
CASSLVGETQYF
TGTGCCAGCAGCCTTGTCGGGGAGACCCAGTACTTC
>.|TRBJ2-5|14|TRBV13|TRBD2
CASSSVLAGETQYF
TGTGCCAGCAGCTCGGTACTAGCGGGTGAGACCCAGTACTTC
>few|TRBJ2-3|17|TRBV4-1|TRBD2
CASSQEWTRGGTDTQYF
TGCGCCAGCAGCCAAGAGTGGACTAGAGGTGGCACAGATACGCAGTATTTT
>.|TRBJ2-1|12|TRBV4-1|.
CASSHDNDEQFF
TGCGCCAGCAGCCACGACAATGACGAGCAGTTCTTC
>.|TRBJ2-7|15|TRBV4-1|.
CASSQEEDRAYEQYF
TGCGCCAGCAGCCAAGAGGAGGACAGAGCCTACGAGCAGTACTTC
>.|TRBJ2-1|12|TRBV7-9|.
CASSSTGNEQFF
TGTGCCAGCAGCTCGACTGGGAATGAGCAGTTCTTC
>.|TRBJ2-2|15|TRBV7-9|.
CASSLNLKNTGELFF
TGTGCCAGCAGCTTAAACCTCAAGAACACCGGGGAGCTGTTTTTT
>.|TRBJ1-5|13|TRBV5-6|.
CASSLGYSQPQHF
TGTGCCAGCAGCTTGGGGTATAGTCAGCCCCAGCATTTT
>.|TRBJ2-7|11|TRBV29-1|.
CSVLGLGEQYF
TGCAGCGTTCTGGGTCTGGGCGAGCAGTACTTC
>.|TRBJ1-4|15|TRBV7-2|.
CASSLWGGHNEKLFF
TGTGCCAGCAGCTTATGGGGGGGCCATAATGAAAAACTGTTTTTT
>.|TRBJ1-1|17|TRBV7-8|.
CASSSSIPLVMNTEAFF
TGTGCCAGCAGCTCCTCTATTCCACTCGTTATGAACACTGAAGCTTTCTTT
>.|TRBJ1-4|14|TRBV5-6|.
CASSPGLLNEKLFF
TGTGCCAGCAGCCCAGGACTTCTTAATGAAAAACTGTTTTTT
>few|TRBJ2-2|14|TRBV30|.
CAWSGTGAPGELFF
TGTGCCTGGAGTGGGACCGGCGCCCCCGGGGAGCTGTTTTTT
>once|TRBJ2-7|14|TRBV25-1|TRBD1
CASSGPRDSDEQYF
TGTGCCAGCAGTGGGCCCCGGGACAGCGACGAGCAGTACTTC
>few|TRBJ1-5|12|TRBV15|.
CATSTVIGPQHF
TGTGCCACGTCGACAGTTATAGGGCCCCAGCATTTT
>.|TRBJ2-3|16|TRBV2|TRBD1
CASSDYQGVPPDTQYF
TGTGCCAGCAGTGATTATCAGGGGGTACCGCCAGATACGCAGTATTTT
>.|TRBJ2-7|15|TRBV4-1|TRBD2
CASSQEGGWSYEQYF
TGCGCCAGCAGCCAAGAGGGGGGGTGGTCCTACGAGCAGTACTTC
>.|TRBJ1-2|17|TRBV5-6|.
CASSLRIRDKLDYGYTF
TGTGCCAGCAGCTTGCGTATCCGGGACAAACTTGACTATGGCTACACCTTC
>.|TRBJ2-7|10|TRBV2|.
CASRRDEQYF
TGTGCCAGCAGGCGGGACGAGCAGTACTTC
>.|TRBJ1-5|14|TRBV29-1|.
CSVYGTGDNQPQHF
TGCAGCGTTTACGGGACGGGCGACAATCAGCCCCAGCATTTT
>.|TRBJ1-2|14|TRBV4-3|TRBD1
CASSEVGTDYGYTF
TGCGCCAGCAGCGAAGTCGGGACAGACTATGGCTACACCTTC
>.|TRBJ2-7|13|TRBV29-1|.
CSVVISSSYEQYF
TGCAGCGTTGTGATATCCAGCTCCTACGAGCAGTACTTC
>few|TRBJ1-6|14|TRBV6-5|.
CASRPGPDNSPLHF
TGTGCCAGCAGACCAGGTCCGGATAATTCACCCCTCCACTTT